The 14 T cell receptor beta chains below were found in one sample sequenced in a study of T cell changes during pregnancy in multiple sclerosis. Assay: immunoSEQ multiplex PCR; the TCRdb copy retains only in-frame clones and omits some. Of fewer than 90,000 clones listed, more than 80% are singletons. Sequencing was performed on peripheral blood, taken in the second trimester of pregnancy. These receptors originate from a female donor with multiple sclerosis, enrolled in a pregnancy study.

This chain links TRBV6-5 with TRBJ1-3, with D maybe TRBD1 (5 bases). From germline, CDR1 is MNHEY and CDR2 SVGAGI. V dropped 7 bases and J dropped 2 bases, with 15 bases sitting between them. The CDR3 covers 15 residues. DNA for the CDR3: TGTGCCAGCACCTTTAAAGGAGGGGCTGGAAACACCATATATTTT. As protein: CASTFKGGAGNTIYF.

The chain employs TRBV7-3 and TRBJ1-2; D is possibly TRBD1 (5 bases). This CDR3 is 13 amino acids long. CDR1 is SGHTA, CDR2 FQGTGA, per germline. The germline V and J ends were trimmed by 4 bases and 3 bases, with 9 bases remaining between them. As DNA, the CDR3 is TGTGCCAGCAGCTCCCGGGACTACTATGGCTACACCTTC. This translates into CASSSRDYYGYTF.

This CDR3 reads CASSQGTSGIDTQYF. CDR3 in DNA: TGTGCCAGCAGCCAAGGGACTAGCGGGATAGATACGCAGTATTTT. This chain links TRBV13 with TRBJ2-3; 13 nucleotides align to TRBD2. Germline CDR1 is PRHDT and CDR2 is FYEKMQ (reference sequence). The CDR3 runs to 15 residues. V was clipped by 5 bases and J by 5 bases; unmatched bases: 4.

This clone occurred once. The rearrangement uses TRBV7-2 and TRBJ1-1; D may be TRBD1 (6 bases). The CDR3 extends over 15 amino acids. Trimming removed 3 bases from V and 1 base from J, with 12 bases in between. Germline CDR1 SGHTA, CDR2 FQGNSA. In DNA, the CDR3 is TGTGCCAGCAGCTTGTTAGGACAGTCGAACACTGAAGCTTTCTTT. This translates into CASSLLGQSNTEAFF. Full variable domain (missing parts from reference TRBV7-2 and TRBJ1-1): GAGVSQSPSNKVTEKGKDVELRCDPISGHTALYWYRQSLGQGLEFLIYFQGNSAPDKSGLPSDRFSAERTGGSVSTLTIQRTQQEDSAVYLCASSLLGQSNTEAFFGQGTRLTVV.

The V gene is TRBV19, the J gene TRBJ1-4; TRBD1 matches at 7 bases. The CDR3 extends over 16 amino acids. Germline trimming cut 1 base from V and 5 bases from J; bases unmatched to any gene: 7. The germline CDR1 and CDR2 sequences are LNHDA and SQIVND (reference sequence). In DNA form, the CDR3 reads TGTGCCAGTAGTATAGGAGGGGGCGCTGGGAATGAAAAACTGTTTTTT. Its protein product is CASSIGGGAGNEKLFF.

V and J are TRBV10-3 and TRBJ2-5; D is perhaps TRBD2 (6 bases). The V and J ends lost 4 bases and 2 bases respectively, with 11 bases between them. Germline CDR1 and CDR2: ENHRY and SYGVKD. CDR3 length equals 14 residues. CDR3 protein: CAISGGAGQETQYF. The CDR3 DNA follows: TGTGCCATCAGTGGCGGGGCGGGGCAAGAGACCCAGTACTTC.

The chain combines TRBV6-5 with TRBJ2-7; D may be TRBD1 (6 bases). Trimming removed 5 bases from V and 3 bases from J, with 11 bases in between. The germline V gene has CDR1 MNHEY and CDR2 SVGAGI. There are 13 residues in the CDR3. CDR3 DNA: TGTGCCAGCAGTATGGGACACCACTACGAGCAGTACTTC. Protein sequence: CASSMGHHYEQYF.

The chain couples TRBV29-1 to TRBJ2-3; TRBD2 aligns across 12 bases. Germline lookup yields CDR1 SQVTM and CDR2 ANQGSEA. Trimming removed 2 bases from V and 4 bases from J; junction bases left unmatched: 10. The CDR3 contains 17 residues. The CDR3 coding sequence is TGCAGCGTTGAAAAGTCACTAGCGGGGGGATACGCAGATACGCAGTATTTT. Translated: CSVEKSLAGGYADTQYF.

The CDR3 DNA follows: TGTGCCAGCAAGGAGGGGAGACAGGGCTCCTCAGATACGCAGTATTTT. Translating it yields CASKEGRQGSSDTQYF. The chain carries TRBV25-1 and TRBJ2-3; D is perhaps TRBD1 (7 bases). The CDR3 length is 16 residues. Trimming removed 7 bases from V and 4 bases from J, with 21 bases in between. Germline CDR1 and CDR2: MGHDK and SYGVNS.

The gene calls are TRBV4-1 and TRBJ1-3; 8 bases are a match to TRBD1. The CDR3 contains 16 residues. The V gene end was trimmed by 4 bases and the J gene end by 3 bases; junction bases not matched to a gene: 8. Per the germline V gene, CDR1 is MGHRA and CDR2 is YSYEKL. The CDR3 is CASSPMGQVVGNTIYF. Written as DNA, the CDR3 is TGCGCCAGCAGCCCGATGGGACAGGTGGTTGGAAACACCATATATTTT.

This clone has just a few counts. The V and J genes are TRBV7-9 and TRBJ1-2, with TRBD1 identical over 8 bases. V trimming: 1 base; J trimming: 10 bases; junction bases outside the gene matches: 11. Germline-derived CDR1 and CDR2 are SEHNR and FQNEAQ (reference sequence). CDR3 size: 15 residues. The CDR3 protein is CASSLVWTGLRNYTF. For the CDR3, the DNA is TGTGCCAGCAGCTTAGTCTGGACAGGGCTCCGTAACTACACCTTC.

This chain connects TRBV6-1 to TRBJ1-2; D remains ambiguous. From germline, CDR1 is MNHNS and CDR2 SASEGT. Trimming cost V 3 bases and J 8 bases, with 10 bases left between them. This CDR3 contains 12 residues. CDR3 sequence (DNA): TGTGCCAGCAGTGAGAGGGTCGGCGGCTACACCTTC. It is translated as CASSERVGGYTF.

The CDR3 DNA reads TGTGCCAGCAGCTTAATGGCGGACAGCCCTAATGAAAAACTGTTTTTT. As protein: CASSLMADSPNEKLFF. V is TRBV7-6 and J is TRBJ1-4; TRBD1 might be the D (6 bases). Trimming pared 2 bases from V and 3 bases from J, leaving 13 bases between. The CDR3 has 16 amino acids. Germline V CDR1 and CDR2: SGHVS, FNYEAQ.

This clone was picked up one time. The chain employs TRBV5-6 and TRBJ1-4, with D hard to call. The CDR3 is 12 residues long. Germline V gene lookup returns CDR1 SGHDT and CDR2 YYEEEE. V gave up 3 bases and J gave up 4 bases, with 4 bases separating them. CDR3 protein: CASSSSNEKLFF. For the CDR3, the DNA is TGTGCCAGCAGCTCTAGTAATGAAAAACTGTTTTTT.